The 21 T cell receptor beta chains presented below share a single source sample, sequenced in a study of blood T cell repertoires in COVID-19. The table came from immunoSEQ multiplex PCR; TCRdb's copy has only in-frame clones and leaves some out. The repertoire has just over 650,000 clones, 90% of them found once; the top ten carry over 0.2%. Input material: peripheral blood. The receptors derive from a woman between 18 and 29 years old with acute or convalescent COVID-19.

The CDR3 region is CASSLGQTMNTEAFF. The CDR3 region has the DNA TGTGCCAGCAGTCTGGGACAGACCATGAACACTGAAGCTTTCTTT. The gene calls are TRBV27 and TRBJ1-1; 7 positions agree with TRBD1. The CDR3 spans 15 residues. Germline V gives CDR1 MNHEY, CDR2 SMNVEV (reference sequence). V dropped 5 bases and J dropped 0; count of bases not matched to a gene: 6.

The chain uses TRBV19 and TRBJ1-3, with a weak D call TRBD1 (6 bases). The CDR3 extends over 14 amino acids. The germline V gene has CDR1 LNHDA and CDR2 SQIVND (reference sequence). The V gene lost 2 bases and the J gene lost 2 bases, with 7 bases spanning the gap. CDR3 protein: CASSITGTGNTIYF. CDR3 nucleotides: TGTGCCAGTAGTATAACAGGGACTGGAAACACCATATATTTT.

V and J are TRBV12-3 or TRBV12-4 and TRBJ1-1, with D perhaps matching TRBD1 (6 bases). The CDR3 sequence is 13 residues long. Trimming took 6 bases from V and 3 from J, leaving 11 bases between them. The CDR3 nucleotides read TGTGCCAGCAGCCCTACAGGGTACACTGAAGCTTTCTTT. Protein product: CASSPTGYTEAFF.

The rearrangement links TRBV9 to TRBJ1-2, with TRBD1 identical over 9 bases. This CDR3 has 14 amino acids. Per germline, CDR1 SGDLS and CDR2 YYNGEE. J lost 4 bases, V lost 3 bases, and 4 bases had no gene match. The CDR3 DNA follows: TGTGCCAGCAGCGGGGGACAGGGCCCCTATGGCTACACCTTC. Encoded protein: CASSGGQGPYGYTF.

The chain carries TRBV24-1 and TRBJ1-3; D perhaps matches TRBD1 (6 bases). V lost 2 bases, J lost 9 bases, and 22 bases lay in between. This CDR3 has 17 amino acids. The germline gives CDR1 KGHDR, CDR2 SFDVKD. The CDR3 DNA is TGTGCCACCAGTGATTCCGGCACCTCAGGGGCTATCGGCACCATATATTTT. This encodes CATSDSGTSGAIGTIYF.

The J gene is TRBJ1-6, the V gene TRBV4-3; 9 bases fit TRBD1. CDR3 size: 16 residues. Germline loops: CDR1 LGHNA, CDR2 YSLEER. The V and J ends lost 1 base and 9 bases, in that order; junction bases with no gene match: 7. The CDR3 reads CASSQASGTGSSPLHF. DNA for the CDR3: TGCGCCAGCAGCCAAGCGTCCGGGACAGGGAGTTCACCCCTCCACTTT.

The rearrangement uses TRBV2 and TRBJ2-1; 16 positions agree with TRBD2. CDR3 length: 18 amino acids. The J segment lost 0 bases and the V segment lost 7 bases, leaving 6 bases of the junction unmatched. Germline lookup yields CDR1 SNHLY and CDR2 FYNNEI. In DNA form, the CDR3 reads TGTGCCAGCATGATGGGACTAGCGGGGGGGCCCTCCTACAATGAGCAGTTCTTC. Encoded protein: CASMMGLAGGPSYNEQFF.

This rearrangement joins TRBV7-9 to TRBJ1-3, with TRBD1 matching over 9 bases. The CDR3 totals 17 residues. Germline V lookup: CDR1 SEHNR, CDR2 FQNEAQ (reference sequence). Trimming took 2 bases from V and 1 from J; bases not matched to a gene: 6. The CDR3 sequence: CASSLHRGHRSGNTIYF. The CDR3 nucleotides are TGTGCCAGCAGCTTACACAGGGGGCATCGTTCTGGAAACACCATATATTTT.

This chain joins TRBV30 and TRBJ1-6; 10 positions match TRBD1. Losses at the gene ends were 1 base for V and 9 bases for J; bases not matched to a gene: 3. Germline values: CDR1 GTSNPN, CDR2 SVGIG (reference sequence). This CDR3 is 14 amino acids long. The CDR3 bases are TGTGCCTGGAGTGGACAGGGGGCTATTTCACCCCTCCACTTT. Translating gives CAWSGQGAISPLHF.

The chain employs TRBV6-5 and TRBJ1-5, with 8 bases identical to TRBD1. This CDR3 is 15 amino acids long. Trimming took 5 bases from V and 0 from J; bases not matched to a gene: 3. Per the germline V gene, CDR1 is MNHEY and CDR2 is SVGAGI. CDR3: CASSTDRDSNQPQHF. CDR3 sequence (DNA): TGTGCCAGCAGTACGGACAGGGATAGCAATCAGCCCCAGCATTTT.

The CDR3 here is CASSLVPAGQNTGELFF. CDR3 in DNA: TGTGCCAGCAGCTTAGTCCCAGCGGGGCAGAACACCGGGGAGCTGTTTTTT. V usage is TRBV11-3 and J usage is TRBJ2-2; 7 nucleotides line up with TRBD2. Trimming took 1 base from V and 1 from J; bases not matched to a gene: 6. The germline V gene has CDR1 SGHNT and CDR2 YENEEA. The CDR3 has 17 residues.

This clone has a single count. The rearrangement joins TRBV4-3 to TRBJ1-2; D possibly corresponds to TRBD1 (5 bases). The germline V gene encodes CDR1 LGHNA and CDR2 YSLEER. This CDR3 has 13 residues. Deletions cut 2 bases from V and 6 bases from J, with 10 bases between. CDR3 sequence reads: CASSQRGADGYTF. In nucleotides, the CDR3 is TGCGCCAGCAGCCAAAGGGGCGCGGATGGCTACACCTTC.

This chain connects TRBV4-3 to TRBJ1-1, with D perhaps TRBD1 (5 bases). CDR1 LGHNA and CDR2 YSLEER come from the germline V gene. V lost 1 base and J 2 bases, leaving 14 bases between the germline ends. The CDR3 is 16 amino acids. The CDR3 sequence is CASSQGSRTGNTEAFF. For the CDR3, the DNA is TGCGCCAGCAGCCAAGGATCACGCACAGGAAACACTGAAGCTTTCTTT.

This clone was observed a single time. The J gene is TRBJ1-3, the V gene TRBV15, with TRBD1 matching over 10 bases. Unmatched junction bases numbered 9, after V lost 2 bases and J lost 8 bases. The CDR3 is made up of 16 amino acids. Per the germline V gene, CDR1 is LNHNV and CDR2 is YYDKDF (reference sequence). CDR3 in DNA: TGTGCCACCAGCAGACAACGACAGGGGGCTTTGGACACCATATATTTT. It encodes CATSRQRQGALDTIYF.

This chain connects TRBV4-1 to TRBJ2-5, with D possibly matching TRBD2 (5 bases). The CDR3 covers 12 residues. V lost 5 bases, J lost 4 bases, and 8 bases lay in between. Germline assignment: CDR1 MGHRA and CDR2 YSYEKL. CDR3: CASSSRGETQYF. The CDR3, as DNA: TGCGCCAGCAGCTCCCGGGGAGAGACCCAGTACTTC.

CDR3: CASSLESGYRNTIYF. CDR3 DNA sequence: TGTGCCAGCAGCTTAGAGAGCGGGTACAGGAACACCATATATTTT. The chain joins TRBV7-9 to TRBJ1-3; D is possibly TRBD1 (5 bases). The CDR3 contains 15 residues. Per the germline V gene, CDR1 is SEHNR and CDR2 is FQNEAQ (reference sequence). V was pared by 1 base and J by 7 bases, with 14 bases between.

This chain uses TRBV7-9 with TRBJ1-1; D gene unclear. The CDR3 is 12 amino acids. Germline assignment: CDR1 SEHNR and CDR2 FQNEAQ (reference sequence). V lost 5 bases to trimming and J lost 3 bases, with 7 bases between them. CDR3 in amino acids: CASSLTYTEAFF. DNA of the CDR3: TGTGCCAGCAGCCTAACTTACACTGAAGCTTTCTTT.

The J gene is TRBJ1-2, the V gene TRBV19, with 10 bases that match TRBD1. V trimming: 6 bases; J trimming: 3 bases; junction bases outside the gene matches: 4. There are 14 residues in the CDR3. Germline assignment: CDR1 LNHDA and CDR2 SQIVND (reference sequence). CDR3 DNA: TGTGCCAGTAGGGTGACAGGGGGCGACTATGGCTACACCTTC. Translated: CASRVTGGDYGYTF.

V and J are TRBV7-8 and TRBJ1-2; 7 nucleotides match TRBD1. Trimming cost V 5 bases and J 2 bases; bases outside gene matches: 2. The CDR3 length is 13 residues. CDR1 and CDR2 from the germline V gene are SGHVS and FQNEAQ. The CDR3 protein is CASSRDRNYGYTF. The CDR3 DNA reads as TGTGCCAGCAGCCGGGACAGAAACTATGGCTACACCTTC. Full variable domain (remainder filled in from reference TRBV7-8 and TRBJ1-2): GAGVSQSPRYKVAKRGQDVALRCDPISGHVSLFWYQQALGQGPEFLTYFQNEAQLDKSGLPSDRFFAERPEGSVSTLKIQRTQQEDSAVYLCASSRDRNYGYTFGSGTRLTVV.

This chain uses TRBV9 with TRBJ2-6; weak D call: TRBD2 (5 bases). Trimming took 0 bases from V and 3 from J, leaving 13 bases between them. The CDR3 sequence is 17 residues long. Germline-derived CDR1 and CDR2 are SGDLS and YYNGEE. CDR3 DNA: TGTGCCAGCAGCGTAGGGAGGAGAACCAATGGGGCCAACGTCCTGACTTTC. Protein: CASSVGRRTNGANVLTF.

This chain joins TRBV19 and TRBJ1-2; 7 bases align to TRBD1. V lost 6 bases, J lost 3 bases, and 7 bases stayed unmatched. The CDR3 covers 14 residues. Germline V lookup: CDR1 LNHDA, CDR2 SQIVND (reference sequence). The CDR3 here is CASRGTAVDYGYTF. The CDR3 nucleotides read TGTGCCAGTAGGGGGACAGCGGTTGACTATGGCTACACCTTC.